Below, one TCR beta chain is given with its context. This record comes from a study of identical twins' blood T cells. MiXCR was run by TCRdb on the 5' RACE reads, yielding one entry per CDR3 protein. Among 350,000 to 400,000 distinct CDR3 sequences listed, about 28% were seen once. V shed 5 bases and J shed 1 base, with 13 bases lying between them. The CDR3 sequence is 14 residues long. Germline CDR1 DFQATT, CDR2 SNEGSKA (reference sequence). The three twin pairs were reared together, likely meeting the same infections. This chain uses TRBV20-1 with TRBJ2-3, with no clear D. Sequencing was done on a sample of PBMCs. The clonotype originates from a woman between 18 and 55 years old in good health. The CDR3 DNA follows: TGCAGTGCTGCTGACTCCGGAGGCACAGATACGCAGTATTTT. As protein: CSAADSGGTDTQYF.